These 30 T cell receptor beta chains share one sample of origin, sequenced in a study of PD-1 blockade in mismatch repair-deficient tumors. The protocol was immunoSEQ multiplex PCR, while the TCRdb copy is restricted to in-frame clones and leaves out a portion. The sample carries roughly 120,000 clones, roughly 86% recorded once. Sequencing was performed on peripheral blood, taken approximately 69 weeks after starting pembrolizumab. The receptors originated from an adult with mismatch repair-deficient cancer.

The chain carries TRBV27 and TRBJ1-4; no definite D call. V was trimmed by 0 bases and J by 9 bases, leaving 14 bases between them. This CDR3 comprises 15 residues. Germline V CDR1 and CDR2: MNHEY, SMNVEV (reference sequence). The CDR3 region has the DNA TGTGCCAGCAGTTTATCGTCCGTGGGGATGAAAAAACTGTTTTTT. Its protein product is CASSLSSVGMKKLFF.

This clone was observed a single time. This rearrangement joins TRBV4-1 to TRBJ1-2; TRBD1 is a possible D gene (5 bases). The CDR3 is 16 residues long. Germline values: CDR1 MGHRA, CDR2 YSYEKL. The V and J ends lost 0 bases and 2 bases respectively, with 13 bases between them. The DNA of the CDR3 is TGCGCCAGCAGCCAAGAAGGAGGGGAGGGAAACTATGGCTACACCTTC. Residues: CASSQEGGEGNYGYTF.

The chain uses TRBV30 and TRBJ1-2; possibly TRBD1 for D (6 bases). The ends were cut back, 2 bases at V and 7 bases at J, with 14 bases in the middle. The CDR3 spans 13 residues. Germline CDR1 and CDR2: GTSNPN and SVGIG (reference sequence). The CDR3 protein is CAWSKGGRTGYTF. The CDR3 DNA reads as TGTGCCTGGAGTAAAGGGGGAAGAACTGGCTACACCTTC.

The gene calls are TRBV10-3 and TRBJ2-7; the match to TRBD2 covers 8 bases. The CDR3 consists of 17 residues. In germline, CDR1 is ENHRY, CDR2 SYGVKD. V lost 0 bases and J lost 3; bases outside the gene matches: 10. CDR3 amino acids: CAISESVPASGLYEQYF. Written as DNA, the CDR3 is TGTGCCATCAGTGAGTCAGTTCCGGCTAGCGGGCTCTACGAGCAGTACTTC.

The chain is built from TRBV7-2 and TRBJ2-7; D is undetermined. The germline gives CDR1 SGHTA, CDR2 FQGNSA. V was trimmed by 1 base and J by 2 bases, leaving 9 bases between them. This CDR3 contains 14 residues. CDR3 sequence (DNA): TGTGCCAGCAGCTTAGGATTAGGGACCTACGAGCAGTACTTC. It yields the protein CASSLGLGTYEQYF.

The J gene is TRBJ2-1, the V gene TRBV18; D not certain. V was cut by 1 base and J by 5 bases, with 3 bases left in between. CDR3 length equals 12 residues. The germline CDR1 and CDR2 sequences are KGHSH and LQKENI. The CDR3 region is CASSPQNNEQFF. CDR3 nucleotides: TGTGCCAGCTCACCACAAAACAATGAGCAGTTCTTC.

This chain uses TRBV21-1 with TRBJ2-1. TRBV21-1 is a pseudogene segment. This CDR3 comprises 16 residues. CDR3 sequence: CASSPSPESPNNEQFF. The CDR3 DNA follows: TGTGCCAGCAGCCCCAGTCCGGAAAGCCCGAACAATGAGCAGTTCTTC.

The V and J genes are TRBV6-6 and TRBJ2-7; 7 nucleotides line up with TRBD2. There are 14 residues in the CDR3. Trimming cost V 5 bases and J 2 bases; bases outside gene matches: 6. From germline, CDR1 is MNHNY and CDR2 SVGAGI (reference sequence). The CDR3 DNA reads as TGTGCCAGCAGTCCCCAGGGAGGGGCCTACGAGCAGTACTTC. Translating it yields CASSPQGGAYEQYF.

Written as DNA, the CDR3 is TGTGCCAGTAGTATAGTTAGCGGGAGCGGGTACGAGCAGTACTTC. This sequence encodes CASSIVSGSGYEQYF. J is TRBJ2-7 and V is TRBV19; 9 bases match TRBD2. Germline V gene data show CDR1 as LNHDA and CDR2 as SQIVND (reference sequence). CDR3 size: 15 residues. J gave up 4 bases and V 1 base, and 5 bases lay outside the gene matches. The variable domain in full, completed from reference TRBV19 and TRBJ2-7, reads DGGITQSPKYLFRKEGQNVTLSCEQNLNHDAMYWYRQDPGQGLRLIYYSQIVNDFQKGDIAEGYSVSREKKESFPLTVTSAQKNPTAFYLCASSIVSGSGYEQYFGPGTRLTVT.

V and J are TRBV5-4 and TRBJ2-7, with TRBD1 identical over 7 bases. The germline V gene encodes CDR1 SGHNT and CDR2 YYREEE (reference sequence). The CDR3 consists of 14 residues. V dropped 4 bases and J dropped 3; count of bases not matched to a gene: 7. The CDR3 coding sequence is TGTGCCAGCAGCCCCCACGACAGGGTCTACGAGCAGTACTTC. Protein: CASSPHDRVYEQYF.

This clone occurred a few times. The V and J genes are TRBV30 and TRBJ2-7; 11 bases fit TRBD1. There are 13 residues in the CDR3. V trimming: 5 bases; J trimming: 3 bases; junction bases outside the gene matches: 3. Germline V gene sequence: CDR1 GTSNPN, CDR2 SVGIG (reference sequence). The CDR3 bases are TGTGCCTGGGGACAGGGGGCTAGCTACGAGCAGTACTTC. Amino acids: CAWGQGASYEQYF.

V usage is TRBV4-1 and J usage is TRBJ2-1; D gene unclear. The CDR3 runs 17 residues. From germline, CDR1 is MGHRA and CDR2 YSYEKL. Trimming took off 0 bases at V and 0 bases at J, with 12 bases between the two ends. This CDR3 is CASSQDIGDRSYNEQFF. The CDR3 region has the DNA TGCGCCAGCAGCCAAGATATCGGCGACCGCTCCTACAATGAGCAGTTCTTC.

This clone was seen just once. V gene TRBV5-1 combines with J gene TRBJ2-3, with D possibly being TRBD1 (6 bases). The CDR3 loop spans 14 amino acids. Germline CDR1 and CDR2: SGHRS and YFSETQ. The V gene lost 6 bases and the J gene lost 0 bases, with 11 bases spanning the gap. Here the CDR3 reads CASTTGQSTDTQYF. Here the CDR3 DNA reads TGCGCCAGCACCACCGGACAGAGCACAGATACGCAGTATTTT.

The V and J genes are TRBV4-1 and TRBJ2-7; D call uncertain. Germline CDR1 MGHRA, CDR2 YSYEKL. CDR3 length equals 15 residues. Trimming pared 0 bases from V and 6 bases from J, leaving 15 bases between. CDR3 region: CASSQERSRIREQYF. Written as DNA, the CDR3 is TGCGCCAGCAGCCAAGAAAGGAGCAGGATACGCGAGCAGTACTTC.

This clone has only one observation. The chain joins TRBV5-1 to TRBJ2-2; TRBD2 agrees at 7 bases. Germline V gene data show CDR1 as SGHRS and CDR2 as YFSETQ. V trimming: 2 bases; J trimming: 0 bases; junction bases outside the gene matches: 16. The CDR3 is 20 residues long. CDR3 sequence: CASSFYWAGAQQTNTGELFF. The DNA for the CDR3 is TGCGCCAGCAGCTTTTATTGGGCGGGAGCCCAGCAAACGAACACCGGGGAGCTGTTTTTT. Full variable domain (remainder filled in from reference TRBV5-1 and TRBJ2-2): KAGVTQTPRYLIKTRGQQVTLSCSPISGHRSVSWYQQTPGQGLQFLFEYFSETQRNKGNFPGRFSGRQFSNSRSEMNVSTLELGDSALYLCASSFYWAGAQQTNTGELFFGEGSRLTVL.

The J gene is TRBJ1-5, the V gene TRBV4-3; no reliable D call. The V end was cut by 4 bases, the J end by 4 bases, with 14 bases between. Germline lookup yields CDR1 LGHNA and CDR2 YSLEER. This CDR3 is 15 amino acids long. CDR3 nucleotides: TGCGCCAGCAGCCCCGAAGCAGGTATGAATCAGCCCCAGCATTTT. It codes for CASSPEAGMNQPQHF.

The chain combines TRBV12-5 with TRBJ1-5, with 8 bases fitting TRBD1. This CDR3 comprises 14 residues. Germline loops: CDR1 LGHNT, CDR2 FRNRAP. V lost 4 bases and J lost 5; bases outside the gene matches: 4. CDR3: CASGSDRVHQPQHF. The CDR3 DNA follows: TGTGCTAGTGGTTCGGACAGGGTCCATCAGCCCCAGCATTTT.

The CDR3 loop reads CASSTIGQAAEQYF. Here the CDR3 DNA reads TGTGCCAGCAGTACAATCGGGCAAGCTGCCGAGCAGTACTTC. This chain links TRBV6-6 with TRBJ2-7; D uncertain. The CDR3 runs 14 residues. The germline gives CDR1 MNHNY, CDR2 SVGAGI (reference sequence). V was shortened by 5 bases and J by 6 bases, with 17 bases between the two germline ends.

This chain uses TRBV4-1 with TRBJ1-5; D gene uncertain. The germline CDR1 and CDR2 sequences are MGHRA and YSYEKL. The CDR3 consists of 16 residues. V dropped 1 base and J dropped 0 bases, with 10 bases sitting between them. This CDR3 is CASSQGTDSSNQPQHF. The CDR3 nucleotides are TGCGCCAGCAGCCAAGGGACCGATTCTAGCAATCAGCCCCAGCATTTT.

V and J are TRBV5-4 and TRBJ1-1, with D perhaps TRBD1 (5 bases). Germline V gene data show CDR1 as SGHNT and CDR2 as YYREEE (reference sequence). Trimming took 0 bases from V and 1 from J, leaving 7 bases between them. This CDR3 is 14 amino acids long. The chain's CDR3 is CASSLGDPNTEAFF. The CDR3 coding sequence is TGTGCCAGCAGCTTGGGGGACCCGAACACTGAAGCTTTCTTT.

The V gene is TRBV29-1, the J gene TRBJ2-7; possibly TRBD1 for D (5 bases). Germline values: CDR1 SQVTM, CDR2 ANQGSEA. The V end lost 2 bases, the J end lost 7 bases, and 15 bases lay between the germline ends. The CDR3 totals 13 residues. CDR3 bases: TGCAGCGTTGAAACAGGCCCCTCGGGTGAGCAGTACTTC. It specifies CSVETGPSGEQYF.

The chain recombines TRBV4-2 with TRBJ2-7; D uncertain. Trimming took off 3 bases at V and 5 bases at J, with 20 bases between the two ends. The germline V gene has CDR1 LGHNA and CDR2 YNFKEQ. CDR3 size: 16 residues. The CDR3 spells CASSQHKGGGYHEQYF. CDR3 DNA sequence: TGTGCCAGCAGCCAGCACAAGGGCGGCGGATACCACGAGCAGTACTTC.

The genes are TRBV4-1 and TRBJ1-2; D not resolved. Per germline, CDR1 MGHRA and CDR2 YSYEKL. Trimming took off 1 base at V and 3 bases at J, with 12 bases between the two ends. The CDR3 runs 15 residues. CDR3 sequence: CASSQVHRTDYGYTF. The CDR3 DNA reads TGCGCCAGCAGCCAAGTGCACCGTACGGACTATGGCTACACCTTC.

The CDR3 region has the DNA TGTGCCAGCTCACCCCTAGGGGTCAGGCGGGATACGCAGTATTTT. It codes for CASSPLGVRRDTQYF. The V gene is TRBV18, the J gene TRBJ2-3; weak D call: TRBD1 (5 bases). The V and J ends lost 3 bases and 6 bases respectively, with 16 bases between them. CDR1 and CDR2 from the germline V gene are KGHSH and LQKENI. The length of the CDR3 is 15 residues. Based on the CDR3 plus reference TRBV18 and TRBJ2-3, the full variable domain is NAGVMQNPRHLVRRRGQEARLRCSPMKGHSHVYWYRQLPEEGLKFMVYLQKENIIDESGMPKERFSAEFPKEGPSILRIQQVVRGDSAAYFCASSPLGVRRDTQYFGPGTRLTVL.

The genes are TRBV14 and TRBJ2-2; 9 bases are shared with TRBD2. V was pared by 5 bases and J by 3 bases, with 10 bases of the junction left unmatched. Germline assignment: CDR1 SGHDN and CDR2 FVKESK. CDR3 length: 17 amino acids. CDR3 loop: CASSALAGGGYTGELFF. CDR3 DNA: TGTGCCAGCAGCGCACTAGCGGGCGGAGGATACACCGGGGAGCTGTTTTTT. Complete variable domain (other parts from reference TRBV14 and TRBJ2-2): EAGVTQFPSHSVIEKGQTVTLRCDPISGHDNLYWYRRVMGKEIKFLLHFVKESKQDESGMPNNRFLAERTGGTYSTLKVQPAELEDSGVYFCASSALAGGGYTGELFFGEGSRLTVL.

The rearrangement joins TRBV5-1 to TRBJ2-7; D not resolved. V gave up 1 base and J gave up 7 bases, with 21 bases separating them. The CDR3 runs 16 residues. Germline assignment: CDR1 SGHRS and CDR2 YFSETQ. CDR3 residues: CASSLPKEPPWQEQYF. Here the CDR3 DNA reads TGCGCCAGCAGCTTGCCGAAGGAGCCTCCCTGGCAGGAGCAGTACTTC.

This chain joins TRBV4-1 and TRBJ2-1; 7 bases line up with TRBD2. The V gene's germline CDR1 is MGHRA and CDR2 YSYEKL. Trimming removed 3 bases from V and 1 base from J; junction bases left unmatched: 0. The CDR3 consists of 14 residues. The CDR3 nucleotides read TGCGCCAGCAGCCAGCGGGGGTCCTACAATGAGCAGTTCTTC. It translates to CASSQRGSYNEQFF.

The chain joins TRBV2 to TRBJ2-1; D is tentatively TRBD1 or TRBD2 (5 bases each). The CDR3 is made up of 16 amino acids. CDR1 and CDR2 from the germline V gene are SNHLY and FYNNEI. V lost 6 bases and J 5 bases, leaving 20 bases between the germline ends. CDR3 coding DNA: TGTGCCAGCAGATTTCCCCAGGACGTGGGGGACAATGAGCAGTTCTTC. It is translated as CASRFPQDVGDNEQFF. The variable domain in full, with the rest retrieved from reference TRBV2 and TRBJ2-1, is EPEVTQTPSHQVTQMGQEVILRCVPISNHLYFYWYRQILGQKVEFLVSFYNNEISEKSEIFDDQFSVERPDGSNFTLKIRSTKLEDSAMYFCASRFPQDVGDNEQFFGPGTRLTVL.

This clone was observed a few times. The J gene is TRBJ2-5, the V gene TRBV5-6; TRBD2 is a possible D gene (5 bases). Per germline, CDR1 SGHDT and CDR2 YYEEEE. The V end lost 1 base, the J end lost 5 bases, and 15 bases lay between the germline ends. There are 15 residues in the CDR3. The DNA of the CDR3 is TGTGCCAGCAGCTTGTTGGGAGCCGATGAGGAGACCCAGTACTTC. This codes for CASSLLGADEETQYF.

This sequence joins TRBV9 and TRBJ2-1; tentative D call: TRBD2 (6 bases). Trimming left V 2 bases short and J 5 bases short, with 11 bases between. CDR1 is SGDLS and CDR2 is YYNGEE in the germline V gene. The CDR3 length is 14 residues. This chain's CDR3 is CASSVGDFNNEQFF. The CDR3 coding sequence is TGTGCCAGCAGCGTGGGGGACTTTAACAATGAGCAGTTCTTC.